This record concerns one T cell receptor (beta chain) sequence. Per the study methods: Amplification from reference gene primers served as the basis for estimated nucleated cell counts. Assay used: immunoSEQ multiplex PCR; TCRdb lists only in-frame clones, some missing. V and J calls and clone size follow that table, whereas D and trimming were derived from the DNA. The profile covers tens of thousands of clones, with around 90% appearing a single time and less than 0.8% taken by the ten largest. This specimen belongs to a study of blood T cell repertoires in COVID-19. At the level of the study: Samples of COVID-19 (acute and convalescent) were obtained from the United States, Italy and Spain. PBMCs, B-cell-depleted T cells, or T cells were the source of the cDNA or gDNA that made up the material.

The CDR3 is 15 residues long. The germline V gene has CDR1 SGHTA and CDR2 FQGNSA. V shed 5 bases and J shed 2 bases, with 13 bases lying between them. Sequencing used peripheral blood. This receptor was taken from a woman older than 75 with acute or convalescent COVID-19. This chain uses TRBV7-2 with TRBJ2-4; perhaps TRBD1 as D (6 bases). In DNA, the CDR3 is TGTGCCAGCAGCGGCAGAGGGGGTCCCAAAAACATTCAGTACTTC. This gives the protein CASSGRGGPKNIQYF.